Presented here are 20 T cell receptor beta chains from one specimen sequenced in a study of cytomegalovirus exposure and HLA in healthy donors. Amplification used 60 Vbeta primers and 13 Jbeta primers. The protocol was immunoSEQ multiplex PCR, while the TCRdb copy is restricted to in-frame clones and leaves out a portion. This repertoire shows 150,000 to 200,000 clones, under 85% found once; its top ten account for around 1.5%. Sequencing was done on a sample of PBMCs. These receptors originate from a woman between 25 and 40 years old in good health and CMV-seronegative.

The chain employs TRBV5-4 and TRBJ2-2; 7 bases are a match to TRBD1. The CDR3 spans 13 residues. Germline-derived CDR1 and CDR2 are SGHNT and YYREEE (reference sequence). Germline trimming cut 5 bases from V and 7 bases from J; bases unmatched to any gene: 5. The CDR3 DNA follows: TGTGCCAGCAGTTCAGACAGGGACGGGGAGCTGTTTTTT. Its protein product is CASSSDRDGELFF.

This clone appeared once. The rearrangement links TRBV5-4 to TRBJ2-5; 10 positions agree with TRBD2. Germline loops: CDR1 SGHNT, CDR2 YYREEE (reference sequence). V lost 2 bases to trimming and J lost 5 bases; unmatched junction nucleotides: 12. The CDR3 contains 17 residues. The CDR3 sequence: CASSFEGTSAGWETQYF. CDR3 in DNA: TGTGCCAGCAGCTTTGAAGGGACTAGCGCCGGGTGGGAGACCCAGTACTTC.

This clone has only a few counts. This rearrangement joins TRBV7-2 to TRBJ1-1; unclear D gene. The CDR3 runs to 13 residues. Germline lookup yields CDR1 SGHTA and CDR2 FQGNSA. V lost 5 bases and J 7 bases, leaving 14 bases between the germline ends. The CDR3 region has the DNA TGTGCCAGCAGCCCCTCGTTTTCGGTTGAAGCTTTCTTT. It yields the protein CASSPSFSVEAFF.

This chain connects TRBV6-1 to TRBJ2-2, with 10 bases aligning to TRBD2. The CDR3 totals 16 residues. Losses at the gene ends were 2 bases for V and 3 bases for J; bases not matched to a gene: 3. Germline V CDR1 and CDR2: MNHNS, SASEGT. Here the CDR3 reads CASSEIAGGYTGELFF. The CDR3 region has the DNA TGTGCCAGCAGTGAAATAGCGGGGGGTTACACCGGGGAGCTGTTTTTT.

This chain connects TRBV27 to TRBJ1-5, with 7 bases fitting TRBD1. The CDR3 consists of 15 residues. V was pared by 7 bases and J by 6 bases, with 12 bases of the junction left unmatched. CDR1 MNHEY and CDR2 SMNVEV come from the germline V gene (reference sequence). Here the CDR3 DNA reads TGTGCCAGCATGAGGACAGGTATGGGTGGTCAGCCCCAGCATTTT. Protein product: CASMRTGMGGQPQHF.

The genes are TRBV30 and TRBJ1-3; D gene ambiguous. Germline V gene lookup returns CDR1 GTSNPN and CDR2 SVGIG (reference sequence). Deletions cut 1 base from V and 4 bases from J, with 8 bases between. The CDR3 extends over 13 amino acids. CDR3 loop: CAWSANGGNTIYF. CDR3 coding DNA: TGTGCCTGGAGTGCGAACGGGGGAAACACCATATATTTT.

CDR3 sequence: CASSFGVAKGGEQYF. In nucleotides, the CDR3 is TGCGCCAGCAGCTTTGGGGTGGCTAAAGGGGGCGAGCAGTACTTC. V is TRBV5-1 and J is TRBJ2-7; possible D gene TRBD1, 6 bases. There are 15 residues in the CDR3. CDR1 is SGHRS, CDR2 YFSETQ, per germline. The V gene lost 2 bases and the J gene lost 6 bases, with 18 bases spanning the gap.

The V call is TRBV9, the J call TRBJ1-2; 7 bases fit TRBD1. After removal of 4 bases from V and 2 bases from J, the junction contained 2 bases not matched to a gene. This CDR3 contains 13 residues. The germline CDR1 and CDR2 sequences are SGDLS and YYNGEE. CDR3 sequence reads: CASSSGQNYGYTF. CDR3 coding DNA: TGTGCCAGCAGCTCGGGACAGAACTATGGCTACACCTTC.

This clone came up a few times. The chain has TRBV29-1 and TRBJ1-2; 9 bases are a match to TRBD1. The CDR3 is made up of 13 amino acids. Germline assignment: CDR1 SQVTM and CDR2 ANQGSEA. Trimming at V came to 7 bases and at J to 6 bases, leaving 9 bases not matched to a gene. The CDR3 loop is CSAIGTGRHGYTF. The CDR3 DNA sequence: TGCAGCGCCATAGGGACAGGGAGGCATGGCTACACCTTC.

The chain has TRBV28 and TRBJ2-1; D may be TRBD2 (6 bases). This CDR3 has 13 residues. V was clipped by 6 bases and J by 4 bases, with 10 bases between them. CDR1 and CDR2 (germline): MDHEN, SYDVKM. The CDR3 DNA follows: TGTGCCAGCAGGGGCGGGGCTTACAATGAGCAGTTCTTC. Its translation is CASRGGAYNEQFF. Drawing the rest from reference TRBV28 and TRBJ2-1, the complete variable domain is DVKVTQSSRYLVKRTGEKVFLECVQDMDHENMFWYRQDPGLGLRLIYFSYDVKMKEKGDIPEGYSVSREKKERFSLILESASTNQTSMYLCASRGGAYNEQFFGPGTRLTVL.

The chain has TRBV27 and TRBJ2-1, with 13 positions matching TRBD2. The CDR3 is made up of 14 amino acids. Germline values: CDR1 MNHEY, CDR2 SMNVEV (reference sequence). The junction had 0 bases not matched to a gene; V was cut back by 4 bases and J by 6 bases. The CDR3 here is CASSWTSGSNEQFF. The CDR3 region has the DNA TGTGCCAGCAGTTGGACTAGCGGGAGCAATGAGCAGTTCTTC.

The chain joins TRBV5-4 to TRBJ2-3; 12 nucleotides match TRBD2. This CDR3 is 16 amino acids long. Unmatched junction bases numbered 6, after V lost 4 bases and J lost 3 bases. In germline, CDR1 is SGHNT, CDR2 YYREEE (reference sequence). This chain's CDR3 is CASSPRTSGATDTQYF. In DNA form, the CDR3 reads TGTGCCAGCAGCCCCCGGACTAGCGGGGCTACAGATACGCAGTATTTT.

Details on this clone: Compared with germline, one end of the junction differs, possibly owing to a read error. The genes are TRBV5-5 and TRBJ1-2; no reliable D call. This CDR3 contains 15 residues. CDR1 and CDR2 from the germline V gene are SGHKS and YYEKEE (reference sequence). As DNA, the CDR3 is TGTGCCAGCACCTGGTGGAGGGAAGCTAACTATGGCTACACCTTT. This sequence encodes CASTWWREANYGYTF.

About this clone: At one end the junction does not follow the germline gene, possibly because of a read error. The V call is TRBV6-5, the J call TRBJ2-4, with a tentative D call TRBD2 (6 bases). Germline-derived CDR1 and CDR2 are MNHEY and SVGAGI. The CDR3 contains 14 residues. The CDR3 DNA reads TGTGCCAGCAGGCCAGCGGAGGGCAAAAACAGTCAGTACTTC. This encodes CASRPAEGKNSQYF.

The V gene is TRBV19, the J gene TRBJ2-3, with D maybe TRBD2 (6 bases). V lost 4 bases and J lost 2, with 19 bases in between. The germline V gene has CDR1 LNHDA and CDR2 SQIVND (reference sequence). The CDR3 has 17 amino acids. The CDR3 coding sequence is TGTGCCAGTAGTAATTCCCCTCTGGGGGGATCCACAGATACGCAGTATTTT. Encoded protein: CASSNSPLGGSTDTQYF. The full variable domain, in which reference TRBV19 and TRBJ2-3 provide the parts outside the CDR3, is DGGITQSPKYLFRKEGQNVTLSCEQNLNHDAMYWYRQDPGQGLRLIYYSQIVNDFQKGDIAEGYSVSREKKESFPLTVTSAQKNPTAFYLCASSNSPLGGSTDTQYFGPGTRLTVL.

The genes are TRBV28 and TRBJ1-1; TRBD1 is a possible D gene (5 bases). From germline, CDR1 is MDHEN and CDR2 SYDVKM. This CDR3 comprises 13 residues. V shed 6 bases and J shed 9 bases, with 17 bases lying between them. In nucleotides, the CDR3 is TGTGCCAGCAGGGTCGGATCGGGGGGTAAAGCTTTCTTT. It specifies CASRVGSGGKAFF.

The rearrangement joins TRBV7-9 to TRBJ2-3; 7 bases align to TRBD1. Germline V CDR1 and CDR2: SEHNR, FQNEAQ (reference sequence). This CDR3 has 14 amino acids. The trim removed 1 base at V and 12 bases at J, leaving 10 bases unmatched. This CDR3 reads CASSLVESGGHQYF. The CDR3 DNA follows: TGTGCCAGCAGCTTAGTGGAATCAGGGGGTCACCAGTATTTT.

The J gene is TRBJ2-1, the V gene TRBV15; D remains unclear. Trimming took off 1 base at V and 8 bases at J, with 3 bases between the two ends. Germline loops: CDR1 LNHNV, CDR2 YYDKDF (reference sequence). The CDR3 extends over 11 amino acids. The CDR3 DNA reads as TGTGCCACCAGCAGAGTCGATGAGCAGTTCTTC. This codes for CATSRVDEQFF. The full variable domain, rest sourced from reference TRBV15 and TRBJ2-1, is DAMVIQNPRYQVTQFGKPVTLSCSQTLNHNVMYWYQQKSSQAPKLLFHYYDKDFNNEADTPDNFQSRRPNTSFCFLDIRSPGLGDTAMYLCATSRVDEQFFGPGTRLTVL.

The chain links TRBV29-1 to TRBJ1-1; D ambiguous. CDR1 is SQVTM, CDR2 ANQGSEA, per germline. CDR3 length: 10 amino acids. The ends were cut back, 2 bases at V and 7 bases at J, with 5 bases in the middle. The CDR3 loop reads CSVEIVEAFF. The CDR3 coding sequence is TGCAGCGTTGAAATAGTTGAAGCTTTCTTT.

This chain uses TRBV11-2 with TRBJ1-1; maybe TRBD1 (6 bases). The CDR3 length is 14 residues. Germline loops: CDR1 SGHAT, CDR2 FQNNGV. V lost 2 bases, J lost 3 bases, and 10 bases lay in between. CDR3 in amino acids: CASSLWGQDTEAFF. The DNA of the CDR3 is TGTGCCAGCAGCTTATGGGGACAAGACACTGAAGCTTTCTTT.